Listed here are 25 T cell receptor beta chains from one sample, sequenced in a study of T cells in Graves' hyperthyroidism and ophthalmopathy. Authors of the study amplified TCR beta CDR3 regions from RNA transcripts. HTBI primers were used for first-round RT-PCR of the TCR CDR3. Each CDR3 protein gets one entry after TCRdb re-called the multiplex PCR reads with MiXCR. The sample gives approximately 480,000 distinct CDR3 sequences, under 25% of which show up once; approximately 25% is in the top ten. The sequenced material came from blood. The receptor source for this set is a young man with Graves' hyperthyroidism.

This clonotype was seen ten or more times. The chain has TRBV11-3 and TRBJ1-1, with D unresolved. CDR3 length: 14 amino acids. V lost 7 bases, J lost 3 bases, and 15 bases lay in between. CDR1 is SGHNT, CDR2 YENEEA, per germline. CDR3 loop: CASKYGPPDTEAFF. In DNA, the CDR3 is TGTGCCAGCAAGTACGGGCCGCCGGACACTGAAGCTTTCTTT.

This clonotype was counted at least ten times. The V gene is TRBV6-5, the J gene TRBJ2-2; D is unclear. Trimming shortened V by 2 bases and J by 1 base, and 5 bases separated the two germline ends. The CDR3 is 14 amino acids. CDR1 and CDR2 (germline): MNHEY, SVGAGI. Here the CDR3 DNA reads TGTGCCAGCAGTTACGTTCGGAACACCGGGGAGCTGTTTTTT. Protein product: CASSYVRNTGELFF.

This clonotype was recorded many times. The rearrangement links TRBV6-4 to TRBJ1-5; TRBD1 matches 10 bases. This CDR3 is 18 amino acids long. Trimming cost V 4 bases and J 0 bases; bases outside gene matches: 9. Germline CDR1 is MRHNA and CDR2 is SNTAGT. In DNA, the CDR3 is TGTGCCAGCAGTGCTCTCGGGACAGGGGATTATAGCAATCAGCCCCAGCATTTT. It translates to CASSALGTGDYSNQPQHF.

At least ten counts were recorded for this clonotype. The gene calls are TRBV2 and TRBJ1-1, with a tentative D call TRBD1 (5 bases). The germline gives CDR1 SNHLY, CDR2 FYNNEI. CDR3 length: 13 amino acids. Trimming removed 6 bases at V and 1 base at J, with 9 bases between. The CDR3 coding sequence is TGTGCCAGCAGAGGGGCCAGGAACACTGAAGCTTTCTTT. Translated, it gives CASRGARNTEAFF.

In this sample, this clonotype turned up many times. J is TRBJ1-3 and V is TRBV6-2 or TRBV6-3; D uncertain. Germline-derived CDR1 and CDR2 are MNHEY and SVGEGT. There are 14 residues in the CDR3. V was trimmed by 10 bases and J by 0 bases, leaving 13 bases between them. The CDR3 DNA follows: TGTGCCACTTCCGGGGAGCCCTCTGGAAACACCATATATTTT. It encodes CATSGEPSGNTIYF.

This clonotype was observed a handful of times. The CDR3 does not end in the conserved phenylalanine or tryptophan, so this is likely a read error. This rearrangement joins TRBV10-3 to TRBJ1-3; the match to TRBD1 covers 7 bases. Losses at the gene ends were 6 bases for V and 4 bases for J; bases not matched to a gene: 9. CDR3 length equals 15 residues. CDR1 and CDR2 (germline): ENHRY, SYGVKD. The CDR3 spells CAIRTTGSEGNTIYL. CDR3 coding DNA: TGTGCCATCAGAACGACAGGGTCGGAAGGAAACACCATATATTTG.

The CDR3 bases are TGTGCCTGGAGTCCTGGACAGGGACAAGTTCTTTTCTACGAGCAGTACTTC. This codes for CAWSPGQGQVLFYEQYF. J is TRBJ2-7 and V is TRBV30, with TRBD1 matching over 8 bases. Trimming at V came to 2 bases and at J to 3 bases, leaving 15 bases not matched to a gene. CDR3 size: 17 residues. Per germline, CDR1 GTSNPN and CDR2 SVGIG (reference sequence). The full variable domain, its missing parts supplied by reference TRBV30 and TRBJ2-7, is SQTIHQWPATLVQPVGSPLSLECTVEGTSNPNLYWYRQAAGRGLQLLFYSVGIGQISSEVPQNLSASRPQDRQFILSSKKLLLSDSGFYLCAWSPGQGQVLFYEQYFGPGTRLTVT.

The table lists this clonotype with many counts. The chain links TRBV10-3 to TRBJ1-1; a weak D match, TRBD1 (5 bases). The germline CDR1 and CDR2 sequences are ENHRY and SYGVKD. V gave up 3 bases and J gave up 4 bases, with 12 bases separating them. CDR3 size: 14 residues. CDR3 bases: TGTGCCATCAGTGACGGCAGGGCGAGCACTGAAGCTTTCTTT. Its protein product is CAISDGRASTEAFF.

This clonotype was counted at least ten times. V is TRBV20-1 and J is TRBJ1-1, with a possible D match to TRBD1 (6 bases). The germline V gene encodes CDR1 DFQATT and CDR2 SNEGSKA (reference sequence). Trimming cost V 2 bases and J 0 bases, with 13 bases left between them. The CDR3 length is 15 residues. This CDR3 is CSARNFGGLNTEAFF. The CDR3 nucleotides read TGCAGTGCTAGAAATTTCGGGGGCTTGAACACTGAAGCTTTCTTT.

A few counts support this clonotype. This rearrangement joins TRBV30 to TRBJ1-2; possibly TRBD1 for D (5 bases). This CDR3 is 13 amino acids long. The V end lost 3 bases, the J end lost 2 bases, and 10 bases lay between the germline ends. CDR1 is GTSNPN, CDR2 SVGIG, per germline (reference sequence). The CDR3, as DNA: TGTGCCTGGAGAGAAGACAGAAACTATGGCTACACCTTC. Its protein is CAWREDRNYGYTF.

The chain carries TRBV7-2 and TRBJ1-1; 7 nucleotides agree with TRBD1. V dropped 4 bases and J dropped 1; count of bases not matched to a gene: 6. The CDR3 totals 15 residues. From germline, CDR1 is SGHTA and CDR2 FQGNSA. The CDR3 spells CASSSLTGENTEAFF. The CDR3 DNA reads as TGTGCCAGCAGCTCACTAACAGGGGAGAACACTGAAGCTTTCTTT.

The sample holds many counts of this clonotype. This rearrangement joins TRBV2 to TRBJ1-1, with no clear D. The CDR3 spans 13 residues. Trimming took off 2 bases at V and 4 bases at J, with 8 bases between the two ends. Looked up from germline, CDR1 is SNHLY and CDR2 is FYNNEI. CDR3 residues: CASSESVSTEAFF. The CDR3 DNA reads as TGTGCCAGCAGTGAATCGGTGAGCACTGAAGCTTTCTTT.

This clonotype has only one observation. This chain joins TRBV27 and TRBJ2-6; 8 bases are a match to TRBD1. CDR3 length: 20 residues. V was pared by 4 bases and J by 1 base, with 15 bases of the junction left unmatched. Germline CDR1 and CDR2: MNHEY and SMNVEV (reference sequence). This chain's CDR3 is CASSSTGRTGISSGANVLTF. As DNA, the CDR3 is TGTGCCAGCAGTTCCACGGGACGGACAGGGATTAGTTCTGGGGCCAACGTCCTGACTTTC.

This clonotype turned up a few times. The J gene is TRBJ2-2, the V gene TRBV20-1, with D perhaps TRBD1 (6 bases). There are 13 residues in the CDR3. The V end lost 8 bases, the J end lost 2 bases, and 12 bases lay between the germline ends. Germline V lookup: CDR1 DFQATT, CDR2 SNEGSKA (reference sequence). Here the CDR3 reads CSLYRANTGELFF. As DNA, the CDR3 is TGCAGTCTATACAGGGCTAACACCGGGGAGCTGTTTTTT.

This clonotype was counted ten times or more. The chain has TRBV20-1 and TRBJ2-7, with 8 nucleotides matching TRBD1. V shed 5 bases and J 4 bases; nucleotides not matched to a gene: 10. The CDR3 covers 14 residues. CDR1 and CDR2 (germline): DFQATT, SNEGSKA (reference sequence). The CDR3 DNA sequence: TGCAGTGCTGGTTCCGGGACAGGTTTATACGAGCAGTACTTC. This encodes CSAGSGTGLYEQYF.

This rearrangement joins TRBV29-1 to TRBJ2-7; D is perhaps TRBD1 (5 bases). The CDR3 length is 12 residues. With 4 bases removed from V and 3 bases from J, the gap between germline ends came to 10 bases. Per germline, CDR1 SQVTM and CDR2 ANQGSEA. The DNA of the CDR3 is TGCAGCGTTGCAGTGCAGGGCTACGAGCAGTACTTC. As protein: CSVAVQGYEQYF.

The chain uses TRBV6-1 and TRBJ1-1, with unresolved D. CDR1 is MNHNS, CDR2 SASEGT, per germline. The CDR3 is 14 residues long. V lost 4 bases and J lost 3, with 12 bases in between. The CDR3 DNA follows: TGTGCCAGCAGTGGTGGGCAGGTGTACACTGAAGCTTTCTTT. This gives the protein CASSGGQVYTEAFF.

This clonotype was found many times. This chain connects TRBV6-1 to TRBJ2-7; 8 bases line up with TRBD1. Germline V CDR1 and CDR2: MNHNS, SASEGT. Trimming removed 8 bases from V and 6 bases from J; junction bases left unmatched: 3. The CDR3 sequence is 11 residues long. The CDR3 here is CASQGAGEQYF. CDR3 nucleotides: TGTGCCAGCCAGGGGGCTGGCGAGCAGTACTTC.

This clonotype was recorded at least ten times. The chain carries TRBV11-3 and TRBJ1-1; maybe TRBD1 (5 bases). Trimming stripped 4 bases from V and 4 bases from J, with 13 bases between. The CDR3 totals 14 residues. Germline CDR1 reads SGHNT; CDR2 reads YENEEA. CDR3 sequence: CASSWQRGLTEAFF. In DNA form, the CDR3 reads TGTGCCAGCAGCTGGCAGAGGGGCCTCACTGAAGCTTTCTTT.

This clonotype was picked up many times. CDR3 in DNA: TGTGCCAGCAGTTTTGGACAGGGTCCGTACGAGCAGTACTTC. Its translation: CASSFGQGPYEQYF. The chain combines TRBV12-3 or TRBV12-4 with TRBJ2-7, with 8 bases aligning to TRBD1. V lost 3 bases and J lost 4; bases outside the gene matches: 5. The CDR3 runs 14 residues.

The genes are TRBV12-3 or TRBV12-4 and TRBJ2-7; D might be TRBD1 (6 bases). The germline V and J ends were trimmed by 5 bases and 3 bases, with 14 bases remaining between them. This CDR3 has 14 amino acids. CDR3 in amino acids: CASSPQGLGYEQYF. For the CDR3, the DNA is TGTGCCAGCAGTCCTCAGGGGCTCGGCTACGAGCAGTACTTC.

This clonotype was counted only a few times. The V call is TRBV4-1, the J call TRBJ1-5; D possibly corresponds to TRBD1 (6 bases). Germline CDR1 reads MGHRA; CDR2 reads YSYEKL. The CDR3 spans 14 residues. With 6 bases removed from V and 7 bases from J, the gap between germline ends came to 16 bases. In DNA, the CDR3 is TGCGCCAGCAGAGACCCGGGGGGGCTACAGCCCCAGCATTTT. Its protein product is CASRDPGGLQPQHF.

V and J are TRBV6-1 and TRBJ1-3; D remains ambiguous. CDR3 length: 15 amino acids. Germline V gene lookup returns CDR1 MNHNS and CDR2 SASEGT. The CDR3 loop reads CGASSGLHSGNTIYF. CDR3 in DNA: TGTGGCGCTTCCTCCGGACTTCACTCTGGAAACACCATATATTTT.

This clonotype has a count of ten or more. J is TRBJ2-2 and V is TRBV27; D not resolved. Germline CDR1 reads MNHEY; CDR2 reads SMNVEV (reference sequence). Trimming stripped 10 bases from V and 2 bases from J, with 14 bases between. The CDR3 runs 14 residues. This CDR3 is CATSSLANTGELFF. DNA of the CDR3: TGTGCCACCTCGTCCCTGGCCAACACCGGGGAGCTGTTTTTT.

This clonotype was picked up a small number of times. J is TRBJ2-7 and V is TRBV12-3 or TRBV12-4; no definite D call. V lost 3 bases to trimming and J lost 5 bases, with 11 bases between them. CDR3 length: 13 amino acids. As DNA, the CDR3 is TGTGCCAGCAGTTTCGGTACCCCCCACGAGCAGTACTTC. This sequence encodes CASSFGTPHEQYF.